The 6 T cell receptor beta chains below come from one sample, sequenced in a study of T cells in Graves' hyperthyroidism and ophthalmopathy. Using RNA transcripts as the source, TCR beta CDR3 regions were amplified. The TCR CDR3 was amplified in a first-round RT-PCR using the HTBI primer set. Via MiXCR, TCRdb re-called the multiplex PCR reads, giving one row per CDR3 protein. Among about 610,000 distinct CDR3 sequences, roughly 14% were seen once, and the ten largest hold about 4%. What was sequenced was blood. The receptors originated from a woman between 40 and 50 years old with Graves' ophthalmopathy.

This clonotype was seen repeatedly, ten times or more. The chain links TRBV6-5 to TRBJ1-2, with 9 bases aligning to TRBD1. Germline CDR1 reads MNHEY; CDR2 reads SVGAGI. The length of the CDR3 is 14 residues. After removal of 5 bases from V and 3 bases from J, the junction contained 4 bases not matched to a gene. This CDR3 reads CASSRTGDDYGYTF. CDR3 bases: TGTGCCAGCAGTCGGACAGGGGATGACTATGGCTACACCTTC.

The table lists this clonotype with many counts. The chain joins TRBV30 to TRBJ1-1; D gene unclear. Germline CDR1 reads GTSNPN; CDR2 reads SVGIG (reference sequence). The CDR3 length is 11 residues. Trimming took off 4 bases at V and 5 bases at J, with 8 bases between the two ends. CDR3 DNA sequence: TGTGCCTGGACAGATTGGACTGAAGCTTTCTTT. This codes for CAWTDWTEAFF.

This clonotype occurred a few times. The CDR3 is CASSLAPEISYEQYF. CDR3 nucleotides: TGTGCCAGCAGCTTAGCCCCAGAGATCTCCTACGAGCAGTACTTC. The V and J genes are TRBV7-2 and TRBJ2-7; D remains ambiguous. Germline lookup yields CDR1 SGHTA and CDR2 FQGNSA. CDR3 length equals 15 residues. Trimming took 0 bases from V and 0 from J, leaving 9 bases between them.

This clonotype was seen at least ten times. The chain carries TRBV12-3 or TRBV12-4 and TRBJ2-4, with a possible D match to TRBD2 (6 bases). There are 17 residues in the CDR3. V lost 1 base, J lost 1 base, and 14 bases lay in between. The CDR3 loop is CASSLVWLAEAKNIQYF. For the CDR3, the DNA is TGTGCCAGCAGTTTAGTTTGGTTAGCGGAGGCCAAAAACATTCAGTACTTC.

This clonotype has ten or more counts. V usage is TRBV12-3 or TRBV12-4 and J usage is TRBJ2-2; D is unresolved. Trimming cost V 7 bases and J 2 bases, with 14 bases left between them. CDR3 size: 15 residues. The CDR3: CASTGSGFNTGELFF. CDR3 bases: TGTGCCAGCACCGGGTCCGGGTTTAACACCGGGGAGCTGTTTTTT.

The chain has TRBV28 and TRBJ2-7; D gene uncertain. Per germline, CDR1 MDHEN and CDR2 SYDVKM. The CDR3 length is 15 residues. V dropped 3 bases and J dropped 1 base, with 13 bases sitting between them. The CDR3 coding sequence is TGTGCCAGCAGTTTTGATCCTAGAACTTCCTACGAGCAGTACTTC. This codes for CASSFDPRTSYEQYF.